The clone carrying this TCR beta chain was picked up a small number of times. V lost 8 bases to trimming and J lost 3 bases; unmatched junction nucleotides: 6. The CDR3 totals 13 residues. Germline CDR1 GTSNPN, CDR2 SVGIG (reference sequence). This entry comes from a study of blood T cell repertoires in COVID-19. Seattle participants joined during active infection and were tracked over time. The repertoire was sequenced with immunoSEQ multiplex PCR; TCRdb's copy has only in-frame clones and lacks some. The sample has hundreds of thousands of clones, 85% to 90% seen once; the top ten hold 7.3%. The J gene is TRBJ2-1, the V gene TRBV30, with 8 bases fitting TRBD2. Sequencing was carried out using peripheral blood. The origin of this receptor is a woman in her 70s with COVID-19, enrolled during active disease. CDR3 amino acids: CAQWRGVYNEQFF. The CDR3 nucleotides read TGTGCCCAGTGGCGGGGGGTCTACAATGAGCAGTTCTTC.